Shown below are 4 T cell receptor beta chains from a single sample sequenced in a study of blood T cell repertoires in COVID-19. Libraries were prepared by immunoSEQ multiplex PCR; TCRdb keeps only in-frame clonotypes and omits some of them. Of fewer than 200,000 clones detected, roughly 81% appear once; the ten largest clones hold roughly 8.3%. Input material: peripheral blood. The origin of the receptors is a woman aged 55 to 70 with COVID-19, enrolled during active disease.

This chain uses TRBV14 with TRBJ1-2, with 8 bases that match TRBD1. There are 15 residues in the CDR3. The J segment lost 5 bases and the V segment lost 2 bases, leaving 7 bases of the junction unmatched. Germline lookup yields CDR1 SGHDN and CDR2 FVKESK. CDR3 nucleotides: TGTGCCAGCAGCCAACAGTCAGGGGGCCAGTATGGCTACACCTTC. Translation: CASSQQSGGQYGYTF.

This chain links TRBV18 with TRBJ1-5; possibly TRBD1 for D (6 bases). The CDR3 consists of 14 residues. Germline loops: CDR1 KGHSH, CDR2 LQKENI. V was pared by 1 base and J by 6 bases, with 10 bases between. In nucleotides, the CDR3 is TGTGCCAGCTCACCACGGGGGGGCACTCAGCCCCAGCATTTT. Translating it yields CASSPRGGTQPQHF.

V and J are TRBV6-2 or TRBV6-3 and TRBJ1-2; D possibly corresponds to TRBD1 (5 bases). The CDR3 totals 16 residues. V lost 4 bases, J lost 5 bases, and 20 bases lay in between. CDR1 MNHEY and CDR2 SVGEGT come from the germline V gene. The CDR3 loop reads CASSSPTGQGPYGYTF. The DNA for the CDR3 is TGTGCCAGCAGTTCTCCGACCGGGCAGGGTCCATATGGCTACACCTTC.

The DNA for the CDR3 is TGTGCCAGCAGGAGGGCATATAGCAATCAGCCCCAGCATTTT. Protein product: CASRRAYSNQPQHF. The chain uses TRBV6-5 and TRBJ1-5; D gene ambiguous. V was cut by 6 bases and J by 0 bases, with 9 bases left in between. The CDR3 runs to 14 residues. Looked up from germline, CDR1 is MNHEY and CDR2 is SVGAGI.